This TCR beta chain was found in a study of T cells in Graves' hyperthyroidism and ophthalmopathy. Researchers amplified the TCR beta CDR3 regions from RNA transcripts. HTBI primers drove first-round RT-PCR of the TCR CDR3. MiXCR was run by TCRdb on the multiplex PCR reads, yielding one entry per CDR3 protein. This table has 300,000 to 450,000 distinct CDR3 sequences, about 14% appearing once. The sequenced sample consisted of blood. This receptor was taken from a woman aged 25 to 39 with Graves' ophthalmopathy.

The CDR3 loop reads CSVGKLSSYNEQFF. The CDR3 DNA reads TGCAGCGTTGGGAAACTTAGCTCCTACAATGAGCAGTTCTTC. The chain recombines TRBV29-1 with TRBJ2-1, with D uncertain. There are 14 residues in the CDR3. V was clipped by 4 bases and J by 0 bases, with 10 bases between them. Germline loops: CDR1 SQVTM, CDR2 ANQGSEA.